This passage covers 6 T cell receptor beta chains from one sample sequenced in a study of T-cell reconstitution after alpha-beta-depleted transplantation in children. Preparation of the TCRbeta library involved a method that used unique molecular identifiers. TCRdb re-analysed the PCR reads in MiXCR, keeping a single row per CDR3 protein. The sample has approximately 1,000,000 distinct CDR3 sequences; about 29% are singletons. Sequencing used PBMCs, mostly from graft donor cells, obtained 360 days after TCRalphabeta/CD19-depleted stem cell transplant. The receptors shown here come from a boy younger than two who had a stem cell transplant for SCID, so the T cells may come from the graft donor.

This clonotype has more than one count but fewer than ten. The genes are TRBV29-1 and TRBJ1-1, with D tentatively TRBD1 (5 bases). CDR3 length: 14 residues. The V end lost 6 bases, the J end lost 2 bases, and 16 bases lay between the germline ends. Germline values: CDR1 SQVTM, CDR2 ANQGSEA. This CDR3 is CSVGRQQLNTEAFF. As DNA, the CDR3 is TGCAGCGTGGGGCGACAGCAACTAAACACTGAAGCTTTCTTT.

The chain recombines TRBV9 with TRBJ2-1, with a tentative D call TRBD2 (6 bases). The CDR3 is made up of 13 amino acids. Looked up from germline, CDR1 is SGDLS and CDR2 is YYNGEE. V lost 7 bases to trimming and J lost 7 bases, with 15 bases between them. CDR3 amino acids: CASRPGVGNEQFF. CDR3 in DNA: TGTGCCAGCCGACCGGGGGTCGGAAATGAGCAGTTCTTC. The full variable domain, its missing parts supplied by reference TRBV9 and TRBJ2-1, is DSGVTQTPKHLITATGQRVTLRCSPRSGDLSVYWYQQSLDQGLQFLIQYYNGEERAKGNILERFSAQQFPDLHSELNLSSLELGDSALYFCASRPGVGNEQFFGPGTRLTVL.

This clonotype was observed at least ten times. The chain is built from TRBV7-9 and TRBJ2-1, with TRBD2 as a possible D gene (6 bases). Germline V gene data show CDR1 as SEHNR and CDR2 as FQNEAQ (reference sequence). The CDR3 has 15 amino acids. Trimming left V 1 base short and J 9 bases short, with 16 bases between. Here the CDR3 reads CASSLGWGEPGEQFF. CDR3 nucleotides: TGTGCCAGCAGCTTAGGTTGGGGGGAACCGGGTGAGCAGTTCTTC.

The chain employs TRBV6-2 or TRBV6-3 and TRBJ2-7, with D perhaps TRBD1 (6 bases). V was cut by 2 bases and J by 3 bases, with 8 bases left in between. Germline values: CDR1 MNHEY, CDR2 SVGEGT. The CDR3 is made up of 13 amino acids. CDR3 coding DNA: TGTGCCAGCAGTTACGGACAGCACTACGAGCAGTACTTC. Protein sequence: CASSYGQHYEQYF.

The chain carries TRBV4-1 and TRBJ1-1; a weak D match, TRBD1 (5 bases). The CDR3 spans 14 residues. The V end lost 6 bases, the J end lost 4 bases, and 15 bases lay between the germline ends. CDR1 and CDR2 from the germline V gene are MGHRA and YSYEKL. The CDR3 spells CASSPSRRGTEAFF. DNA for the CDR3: TGCGCCAGCAGTCCATCCCGGAGGGGCACTGAAGCTTTCTTT.

CDR3 sequence: CASGQGPCTDTQYF. The CDR3 nucleotides read TGTGCCAGCGGCCAGGGGCCCTGCACAGATACGCAGTATTTT. This sequence joins TRBV21-1 and TRBJ2-3; the DNA was not used to check the table's D call, TRBD2. TRBV21-1 is labeled a pseudogene. The CDR3 length is 14 residues.